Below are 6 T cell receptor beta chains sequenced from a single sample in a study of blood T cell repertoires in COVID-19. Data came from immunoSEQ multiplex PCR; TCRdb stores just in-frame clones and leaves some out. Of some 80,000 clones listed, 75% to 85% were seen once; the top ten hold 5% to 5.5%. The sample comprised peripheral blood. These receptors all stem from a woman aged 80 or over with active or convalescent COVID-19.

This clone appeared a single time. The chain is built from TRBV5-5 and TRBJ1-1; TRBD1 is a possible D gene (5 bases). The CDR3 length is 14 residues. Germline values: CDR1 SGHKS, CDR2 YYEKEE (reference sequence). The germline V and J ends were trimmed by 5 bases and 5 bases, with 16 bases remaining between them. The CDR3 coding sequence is TGTGCCAGCAGTCCGGGACTGGATAGGACTGAAGCTTTCTTT. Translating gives CASSPGLDRTEAFF.

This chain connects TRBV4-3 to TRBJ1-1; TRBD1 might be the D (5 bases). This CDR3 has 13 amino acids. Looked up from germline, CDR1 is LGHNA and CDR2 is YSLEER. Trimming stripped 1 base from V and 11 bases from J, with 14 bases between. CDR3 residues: CASSQVLTASAFF. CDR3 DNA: TGCGCCAGCAGCCAAGTTCTGACAGCGAGTGCTTTCTTT.

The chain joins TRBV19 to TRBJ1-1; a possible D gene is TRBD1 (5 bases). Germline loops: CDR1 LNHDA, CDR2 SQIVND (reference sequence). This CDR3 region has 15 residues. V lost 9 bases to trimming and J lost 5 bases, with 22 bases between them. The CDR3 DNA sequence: TGTGCCAGCACCTTGTATGCAGGGAGGAAGACTGAAGCTTTCTTT. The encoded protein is CASTLYAGRKTEAFF.

DNA of the CDR3: TGTGCCAGCAAGACTAGCGGGAGGTCCCAAGAGACCCAGTACTTC. It encodes CASKTSGRSQETQYF. The chain links TRBV28 to TRBJ2-5; 13 bases map to TRBD2. J was trimmed by 1 base and V by 7 bases; bases with no gene match: 3. CDR1 is MDHEN, CDR2 SYDVKM, per germline. The CDR3 loop spans 15 amino acids.

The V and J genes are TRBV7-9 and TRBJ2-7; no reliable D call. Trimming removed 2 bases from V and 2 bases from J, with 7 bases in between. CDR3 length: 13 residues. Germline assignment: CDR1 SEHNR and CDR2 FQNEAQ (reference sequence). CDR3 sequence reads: CASSLTEPYEQYF. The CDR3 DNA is TGTGCCAGCAGCTTAACGGAGCCCTACGAGCAGTACTTC.

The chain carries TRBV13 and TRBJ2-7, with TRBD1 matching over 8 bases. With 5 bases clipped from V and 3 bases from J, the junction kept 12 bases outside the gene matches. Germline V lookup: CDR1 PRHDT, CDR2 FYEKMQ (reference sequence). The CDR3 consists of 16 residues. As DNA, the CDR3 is TGTGCCAGCAGCCCACCCCCGACAGGGGTGAGCTACGAGCAGTACTTC. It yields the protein CASSPPPTGVSYEQYF.